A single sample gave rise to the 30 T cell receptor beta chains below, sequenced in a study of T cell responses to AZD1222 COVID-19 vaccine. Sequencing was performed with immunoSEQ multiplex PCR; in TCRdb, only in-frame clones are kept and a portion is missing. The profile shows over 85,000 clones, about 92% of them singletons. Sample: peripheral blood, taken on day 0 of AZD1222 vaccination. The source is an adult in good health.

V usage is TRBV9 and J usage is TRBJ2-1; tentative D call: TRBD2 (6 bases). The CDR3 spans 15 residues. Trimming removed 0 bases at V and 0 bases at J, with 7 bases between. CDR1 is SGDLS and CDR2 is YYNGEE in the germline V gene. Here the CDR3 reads CASSVGGASYNEQFF. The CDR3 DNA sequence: TGTGCCAGCAGCGTAGGCGGGGCCTCCTACAATGAGCAGTTCTTC. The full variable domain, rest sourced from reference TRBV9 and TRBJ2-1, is DSGVTQTPKHLITATGQRVTLRCSPRSGDLSVYWYQQSLDQGLQFLIQYYNGEERAKGNILERFSAQQFPDLHSELNLSSLELGDSALYFCASSVGGASYNEQFFGPGTRLTVL.

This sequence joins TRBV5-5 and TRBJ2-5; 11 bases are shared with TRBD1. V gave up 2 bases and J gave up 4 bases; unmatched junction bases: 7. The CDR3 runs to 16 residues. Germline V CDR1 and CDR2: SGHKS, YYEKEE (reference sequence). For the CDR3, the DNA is TGTGCCAGCAGCTTACCGGGACAGGGGGTAGGAGAGACCCAGTACTTC. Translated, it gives CASSLPGQGVGETQYF.

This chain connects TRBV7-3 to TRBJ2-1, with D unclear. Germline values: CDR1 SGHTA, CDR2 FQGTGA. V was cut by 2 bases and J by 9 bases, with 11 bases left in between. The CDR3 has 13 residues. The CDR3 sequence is CASSLGALGEQFF. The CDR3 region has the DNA TGTGCCAGCAGCTTAGGTGCCCTCGGTGAGCAGTTCTTC.

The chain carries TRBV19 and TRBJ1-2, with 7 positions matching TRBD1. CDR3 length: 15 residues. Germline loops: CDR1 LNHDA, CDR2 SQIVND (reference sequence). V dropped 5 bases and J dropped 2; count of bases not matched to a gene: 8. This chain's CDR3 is CASSALSQGNYGYTF. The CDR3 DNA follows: TGTGCCAGTAGTGCCCTCTCACAGGGGAACTATGGCTACACCTTC.

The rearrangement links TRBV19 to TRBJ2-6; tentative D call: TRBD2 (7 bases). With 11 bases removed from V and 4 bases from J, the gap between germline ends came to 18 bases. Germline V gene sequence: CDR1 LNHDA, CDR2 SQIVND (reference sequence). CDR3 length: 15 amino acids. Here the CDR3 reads CAAGEQGPGANVLTF. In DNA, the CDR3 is TGTGCCGCGGGGGAACAGGGACCCGGGGCCAACGTCCTGACTTTC.

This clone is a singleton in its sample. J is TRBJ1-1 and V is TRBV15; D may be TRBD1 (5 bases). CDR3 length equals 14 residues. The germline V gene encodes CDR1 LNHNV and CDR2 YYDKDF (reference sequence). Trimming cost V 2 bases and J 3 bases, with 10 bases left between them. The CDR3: CATSRMQGDTEAFF. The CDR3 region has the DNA TGTGCCACCAGCAGAATGCAGGGTGACACTGAAGCTTTCTTT.

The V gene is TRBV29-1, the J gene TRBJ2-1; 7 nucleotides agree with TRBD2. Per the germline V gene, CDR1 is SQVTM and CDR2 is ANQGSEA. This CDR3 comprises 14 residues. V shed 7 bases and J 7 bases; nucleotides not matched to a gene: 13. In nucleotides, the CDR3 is TGCAGCGCTGGGGGGGAAACAGACTGGAATGAGCAGTTCTTC. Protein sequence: CSAGGETDWNEQFF.

In nucleotides, the CDR3 is TGTGCTAGTGGTTTGGTGCCCGGGACCCGGTCCTACGAGCAGTACTTC. It yields the protein CASGLVPGTRSYEQYF. The V gene is TRBV12-5, the J gene TRBJ2-7; D is perhaps TRBD1 or TRBD2 (5 bases each). The CDR3 has 16 amino acids. V was cut by 0 bases and J by 1 base, with 13 bases left in between. CDR1 and CDR2 (germline): LGHNT, FRNRAP. The full variable domain, its missing parts supplied by reference TRBV12-5 and TRBJ2-7, is DARVTQTPRHKVTEMGQEVTMRCQPILGHNTVFWYRQTMMQGLELLAYFRNRAPLDDSGMPKDRFSAEMPDATLATLKIQPSEPRDSAVYFCASGLVPGTRSYEQYFGPGTRLTVT.

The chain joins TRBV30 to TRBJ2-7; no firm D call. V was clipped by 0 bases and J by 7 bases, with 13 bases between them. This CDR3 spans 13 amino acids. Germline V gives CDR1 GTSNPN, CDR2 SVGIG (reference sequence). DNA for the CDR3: TGTGCCTGGAGTGTACAGCTAGATAGAGAGCAGTACTTC. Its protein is CAWSVQLDREQYF. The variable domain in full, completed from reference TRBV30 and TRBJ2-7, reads SQTIHQWPATLVQPVGSPLSLECTVEGTSNPNLYWYRQAAGRGLQLLFYSVGIGQISSEVPQNLSASRPQDRQFILSSKKLLLSDSGFYLCAWSVQLDREQYFGPGTRLTVT.

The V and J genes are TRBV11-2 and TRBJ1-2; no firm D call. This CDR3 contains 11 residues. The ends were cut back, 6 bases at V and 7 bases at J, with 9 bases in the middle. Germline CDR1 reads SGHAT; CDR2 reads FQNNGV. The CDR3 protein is CASRAYGGYTF. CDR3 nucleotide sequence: TGTGCCAGCAGAGCTTACGGTGGCTACACCTTC. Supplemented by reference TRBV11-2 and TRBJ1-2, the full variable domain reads EAGVAQSPRYKIIEKRQSVAFWCNPISGHATLYWYQQILGQGPKLLIQFQNNGVVDDSQLPKDRFSAERLKGVDSTLKIQPAKLEDSAVYLCASRAYGGYTFGSGTRLTVV.

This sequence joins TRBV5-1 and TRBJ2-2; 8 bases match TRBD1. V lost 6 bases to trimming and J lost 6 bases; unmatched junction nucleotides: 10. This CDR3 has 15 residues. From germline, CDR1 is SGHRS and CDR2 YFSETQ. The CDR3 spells CASTLTGQGPGELFF. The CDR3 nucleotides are TGCGCCAGCACCTTAACAGGACAGGGCCCCGGGGAGCTGTTTTTT.

The CDR3 nucleotides are TGTGCCAGCAGCCCAGGGGGGGTACGGGGCTACACCTTC. It specifies CASSPGGVRGYTF. The V call is TRBV27, the J call TRBJ1-2, with TRBD1 identical over 7 bases. The CDR3 length is 13 residues. V shed 6 bases, J shed 8 bases, and the junction held 9 bases outside the gene matches. CDR1 is MNHEY, CDR2 SMNVEV, per germline (reference sequence).

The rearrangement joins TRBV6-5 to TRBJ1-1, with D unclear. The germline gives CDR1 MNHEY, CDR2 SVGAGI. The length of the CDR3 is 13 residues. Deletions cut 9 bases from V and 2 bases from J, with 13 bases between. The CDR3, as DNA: TGTGCCAGTATCGACGGAGGAAACACTGAAGCTTTCTTT. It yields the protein CASIDGGNTEAFF.

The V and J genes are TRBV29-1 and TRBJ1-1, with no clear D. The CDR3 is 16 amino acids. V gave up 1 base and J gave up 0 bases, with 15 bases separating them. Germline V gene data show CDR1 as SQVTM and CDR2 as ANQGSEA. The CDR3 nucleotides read TGCAGCGTTGAAGTGCCGGGTGGGCTGTTGAACACTGAAGCTTTCTTT. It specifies CSVEVPGGLLNTEAFF. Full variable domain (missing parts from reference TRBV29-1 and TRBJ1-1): SAVISQKPSRDICQRGTSLTIQCQVDSQVTMMFWYRQQPGQSLTLIATANQGSEATYESGFVIDKFPISRPNLTFSTLTVSNMSPEDSSIYLCSVEVPGGLLNTEAFFGQGTRLTVV.

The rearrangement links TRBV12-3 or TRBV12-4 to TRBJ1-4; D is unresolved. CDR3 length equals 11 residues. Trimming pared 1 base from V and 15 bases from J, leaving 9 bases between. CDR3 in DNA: TGTGCCAGCAGTTTAGGTGGTTTGGTGTTTTTT. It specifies CASSLGGLVFF.

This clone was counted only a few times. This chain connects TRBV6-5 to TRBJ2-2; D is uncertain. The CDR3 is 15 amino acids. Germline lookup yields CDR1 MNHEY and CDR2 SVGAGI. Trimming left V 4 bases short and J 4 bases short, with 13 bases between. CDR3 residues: CASSFSFDSTGELFF. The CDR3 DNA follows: TGTGCCAGCAGTTTCTCCTTTGATAGCACCGGGGAGCTGTTTTTT.

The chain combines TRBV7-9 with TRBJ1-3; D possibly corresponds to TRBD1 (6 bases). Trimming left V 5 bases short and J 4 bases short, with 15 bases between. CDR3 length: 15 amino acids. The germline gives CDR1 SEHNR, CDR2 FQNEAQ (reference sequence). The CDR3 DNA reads TGTGCCAGCAGCCCCCTACAGGGAAGAGGAAACACCATATATTTT. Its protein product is CASSPLQGRGNTIYF.

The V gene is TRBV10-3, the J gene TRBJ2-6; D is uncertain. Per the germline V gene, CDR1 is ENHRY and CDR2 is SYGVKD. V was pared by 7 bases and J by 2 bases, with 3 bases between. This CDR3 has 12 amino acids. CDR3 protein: CAINPGANVLTF. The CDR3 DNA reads TGTGCCATCAACCCTGGGGCCAACGTCCTGACTTTC.

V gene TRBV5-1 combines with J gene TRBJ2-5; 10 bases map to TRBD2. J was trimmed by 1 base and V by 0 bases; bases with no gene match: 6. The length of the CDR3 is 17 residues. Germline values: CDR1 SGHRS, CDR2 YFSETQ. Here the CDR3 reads CASSLAPSGGPQETQYF. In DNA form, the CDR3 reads TGCGCCAGCAGCTTGGCCCCTAGCGGGGGCCCCCAAGAGACCCAGTACTTC.

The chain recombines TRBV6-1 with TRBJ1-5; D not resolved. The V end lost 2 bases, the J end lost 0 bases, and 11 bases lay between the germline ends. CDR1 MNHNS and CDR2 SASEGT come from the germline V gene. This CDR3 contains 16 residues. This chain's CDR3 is CASSESSWISNQPQHF. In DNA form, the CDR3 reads TGTGCCAGCAGTGAATCTAGCTGGATTAGCAATCAGCCCCAGCATTTT.

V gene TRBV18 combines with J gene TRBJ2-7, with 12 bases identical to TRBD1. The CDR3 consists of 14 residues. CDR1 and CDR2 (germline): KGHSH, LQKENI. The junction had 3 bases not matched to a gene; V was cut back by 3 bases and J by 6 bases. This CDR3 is CASSPGTGGGEQYF. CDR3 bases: TGTGCCAGCTCACCGGGGACAGGGGGCGGCGAGCAGTACTTC. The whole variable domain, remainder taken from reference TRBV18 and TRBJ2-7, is NAGVMQNPRHLVRRRGQEARLRCSPMKGHSHVYWYRQLPEEGLKFMVYLQKENIIDESGMPKERFSAEFPKEGPSILRIQQVVRGDSAAYFCASSPGTGGGEQYFGPGTRLTVT.

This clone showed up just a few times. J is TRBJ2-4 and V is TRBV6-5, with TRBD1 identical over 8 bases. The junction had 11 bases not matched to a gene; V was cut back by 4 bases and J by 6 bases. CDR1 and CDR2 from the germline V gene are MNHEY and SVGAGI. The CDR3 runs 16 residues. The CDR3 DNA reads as TGTGCCAGCAGTTCCCCCGGCGACAGGGGAGGAAACATTCAGTACTTC. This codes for CASSSPGDRGGNIQYF.

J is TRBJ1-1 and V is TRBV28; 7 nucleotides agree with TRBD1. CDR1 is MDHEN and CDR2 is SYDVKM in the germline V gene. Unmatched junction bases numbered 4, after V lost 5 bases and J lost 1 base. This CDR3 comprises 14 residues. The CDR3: CASSHRGANTEAFF. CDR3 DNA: TGTGCCAGCAGTCACAGGGGCGCGAACACTGAAGCTTTCTTT.

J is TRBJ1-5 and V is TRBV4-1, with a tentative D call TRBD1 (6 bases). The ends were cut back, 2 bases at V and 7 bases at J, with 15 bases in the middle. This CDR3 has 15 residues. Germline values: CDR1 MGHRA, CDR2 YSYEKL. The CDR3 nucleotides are TGCGCCAGCAGCCAACTTCTCAGGGGAACCCAGCCCCAGCATTTT. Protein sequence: CASSQLLRGTQPQHF.

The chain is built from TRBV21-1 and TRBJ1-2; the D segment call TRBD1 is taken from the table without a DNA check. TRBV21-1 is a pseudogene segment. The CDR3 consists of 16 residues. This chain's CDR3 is CASSNYRGTRSRGYTF. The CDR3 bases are TGTGCCAGCAGCAATTACAGGGGGACCCGCTCTAGGGGCTACACCTTC.

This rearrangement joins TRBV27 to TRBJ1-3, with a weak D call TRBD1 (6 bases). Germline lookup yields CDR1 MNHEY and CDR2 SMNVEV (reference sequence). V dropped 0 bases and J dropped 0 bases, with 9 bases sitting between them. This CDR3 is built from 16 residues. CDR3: CASSLSGASSGNTIYF. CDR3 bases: TGTGCCAGCAGTTTATCGGGGGCCAGCTCTGGAAACACCATATATTTT.

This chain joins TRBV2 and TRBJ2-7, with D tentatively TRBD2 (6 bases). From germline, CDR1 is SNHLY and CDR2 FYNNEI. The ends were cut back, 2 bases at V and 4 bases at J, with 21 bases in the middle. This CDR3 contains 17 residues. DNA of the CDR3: TGTGCCAGCAGTGAACCAGACCAGGGAGGCGGATGGTACGAGCAGTACTTC. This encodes CASSEPDQGGGWYEQYF. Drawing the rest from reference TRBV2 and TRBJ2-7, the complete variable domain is EPEVTQTPSHQVTQMGQEVILRCVPISNHLYFYWYRQILGQKVEFLVSFYNNEISEKSEIFDDQFSVERPDGSNFTLKIRSTKLEDSAMYFCASSEPDQGGGWYEQYFGPGTRLTVT.

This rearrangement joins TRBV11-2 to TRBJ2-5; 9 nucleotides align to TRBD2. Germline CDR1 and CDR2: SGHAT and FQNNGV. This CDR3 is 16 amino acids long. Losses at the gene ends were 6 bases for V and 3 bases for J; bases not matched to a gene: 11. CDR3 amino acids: CASRPLAGGIKETQYF. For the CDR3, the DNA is TGTGCCAGCAGGCCCCTGGCGGGGGGGATCAAAGAGACCCAGTACTTC.

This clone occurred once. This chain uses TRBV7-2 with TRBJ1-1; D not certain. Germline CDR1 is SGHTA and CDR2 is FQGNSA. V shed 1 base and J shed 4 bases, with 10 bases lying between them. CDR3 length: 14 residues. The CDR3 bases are TGTGCCAGCAGCTTAGAGGGTCTTAGCACTGAAGCTTTCTTT. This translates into CASSLEGLSTEAFF.

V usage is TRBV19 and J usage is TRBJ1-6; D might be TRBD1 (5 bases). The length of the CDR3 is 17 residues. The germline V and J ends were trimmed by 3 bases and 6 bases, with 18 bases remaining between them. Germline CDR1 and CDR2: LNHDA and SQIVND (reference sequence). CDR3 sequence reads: CASSINPPGAGNSPLHF. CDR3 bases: TGTGCCAGTAGTATTAACCCCCCTGGGGCGGGTAATTCACCCCTCCACTTT.